Only one count was recorded for the clone carrying this T cell receptor beta chain. The V and J ends lost 0 bases and 2 bases, in that order; junction bases with no gene match: 3. Germline V gives CDR1 SGHNT, CDR2 YYREEE (reference sequence). There are 16 residues in the CDR3. Profiled with immunoSEQ multiplex PCR; TCRdb holds only in-frame clones, not every one. The sample lists about 76,000 clones, 90% to 95% seen once, with under 6% in the top ten. The data belong to a study of blood T cell repertoires in COVID-19. The sequence was collected from a human donor in a cohort sampled during active COVID-19. The rearrangement uses TRBV5-4 and TRBJ2-4, with 9 positions matching TRBD1. The sample comprised peripheral blood. The CDR3 reads CASSLGTGDTKNIQYF. Written as DNA, the CDR3 is TGTGCCAGCAGCTTGGGGACAGGGGATACCAAAAACATTCAGTACTTC.